The 14 T cell receptor beta chains in this list originate from one sample, sequenced in a study of early T cells in non-severe SARS-CoV-2 infection. MiXCR, applied by TCRdb to the 5' RACE reads, yields one record per CDR3 protein. This table has some 57,000 distinct CDR3 sequences, roughly 10% appearing once. Sequenced input: whole blood. All receptors come from an adult who was a healthcare worker with PCR-confirmed SARS-CoV-2 infection or an uninfected control (not recorded which).

This clonotype was counted at least ten times. The chain carries TRBV7-2 and TRBJ2-5, with TRBD2 matching over 8 bases. The trim removed 5 bases at V and 1 base at J, leaving 0 bases unmatched. This CDR3 has 13 residues. Per germline, CDR1 SGHTA and CDR2 FQGNSA. This chain's CDR3 is CASSRGGQETQYF. The CDR3 bases are TGTGCCAGCAGCCGGGGGGGCCAAGAGACCCAGTACTTC.

This clonotype has ten or more counts. The rearrangement links TRBV11-2 to TRBJ2-5; 11 bases fit TRBD1. Germline V gene data show CDR1 as SGHAT and CDR2 as FQNNGV. CDR3 size: 15 residues. J was trimmed by 6 bases and V by 4 bases; bases with no gene match: 7. This CDR3 is CASSSRTGGGQTQYF. Written as DNA, the CDR3 is TGTGCCAGCAGCTCACGGACAGGGGGCGGGCAGACCCAGTACTTC.

This clonotype was counted a few times. The chain has TRBV5-1 and TRBJ2-3; the match to TRBD2 covers 8 bases. With V trimmed by 4 bases and J by 2 bases, 3 bases remained unmatched. Germline V CDR1 and CDR2: SGHRS, YFSETQ. The CDR3 spans 14 residues. CDR3 in amino acids: CASSRLAFTDTQYF. CDR3 DNA sequence: TGCGCCAGCAGCCGACTAGCGTTCACAGATACGCAGTATTTT.

This clonotype was seen a few times. The rearrangement links TRBV5-5 to TRBJ2-5, with D tentatively TRBD1 (6 bases). V shed 4 bases and J shed 3 bases, with 10 bases lying between them. The V gene's germline CDR1 is SGHKS and CDR2 YYEKEE (reference sequence). This CDR3 contains 13 residues. CDR3 in DNA: TGTGCCAGCAGCCTCGGACAGAAAGAGACCCAGTACTTC. Residues: CASSLGQKETQYF.

This clonotype was seen repeatedly, ten times or more. This sequence joins TRBV5-4 and TRBJ2-3; D call uncertain. The CDR3 length is 14 residues. CDR1 is SGHNT and CDR2 is YYREEE in the germline V gene (reference sequence). Trimming shortened V by 4 bases and J by 2 bases, and 11 bases separated the two germline ends. This chain's CDR3 is CASSRQVLTDTQYF. As DNA, the CDR3 is TGTGCCAGCAGCCGACAAGTTCTCACAGATACGCAGTATTTT.

This clonotype came up a few times. The gene calls are TRBV7-9 and TRBJ1-2; no reliable D call. Germline CDR1 reads SEHNR; CDR2 reads FQNEAQ (reference sequence). The CDR3 consists of 15 residues. V shed 2 bases and J shed 6 bases, with 16 bases lying between them. The CDR3 coding sequence is TGTGCCAGCAGCTTATTGGATCGGTCCGAGGATGGCTACACCTTC. Amino acids: CASSLLDRSEDGYTF.

J is TRBJ2-1 and V is TRBV18; weak D call: TRBD2 (5 bases). Deletions cut 4 bases from V and 9 bases from J, with 7 bases between. Germline V gives CDR1 KGHSH, CDR2 LQKENI. This CDR3 is 11 amino acids long. Here the CDR3 DNA reads TGTGCCAGCTCACGCGAGGGTGAGCAGTTCTTC. This encodes CASSREGEQFF.

V usage is TRBV29-1 and J usage is TRBJ2-1; 7 bases fit TRBD2. This CDR3 is built from 15 residues. Unmatched junction bases numbered 7, after V lost 5 bases and J lost 0 bases. Looked up from germline, CDR1 is SQVTM and CDR2 is ANQGSEA. The CDR3 region has the DNA TGCAGCGTTTCAGTCGGCGGGAGCTCCTACAATGAGCAGTTCTTC. As protein: CSVSVGGSSYNEQFF.

This clonotype showed up many times. The rearrangement uses TRBV4-1 and TRBJ1-2; TRBD1 matches at 10 bases. V was clipped by 0 bases and J by 4 bases; unmatched bases: 2. Germline CDR1 MGHRA, CDR2 YSYEKL. This CDR3 spans 15 amino acids. This CDR3 is CASSQEDRGTYGYTF. The CDR3 coding sequence is TGCGCCAGCAGCCAAGAGGACAGGGGGACCTATGGCTACACCTTC.

This clonotype was detected many times. CDR3 sequence: CASSLEGNTEAFF. The CDR3 DNA is TGTGCCAGCAGCCTTGAGGGGAACACTGAAGCTTTCTTT. The chain carries TRBV6-4 and TRBJ1-1; D gene uncertain. CDR3 length: 13 amino acids. Between the trimmed V and J ends, which lost 6 bases and 1 base, there was a span of 9 bases. The germline CDR1 and CDR2 sequences are MRHNA and SNTAGT.

The V and J genes are TRBV29-1 and TRBJ2-2, with D maybe TRBD1 (6 bases). Trimming cost V 5 bases and J 4 bases, with 14 bases left between them. The CDR3 length is 14 residues. Germline CDR1 and CDR2: SQVTM and ANQGSEA. The CDR3 bases are TGCAGCGTTCGGCGCACGACAGGCACCGGGGAGCTGTTTTTT. Encoded protein: CSVRRTTGTGELFF.

The chain uses TRBV3-1 and TRBJ2-1, with D possibly being TRBD1 (5 bases). The CDR3 length is 16 residues. Trimming took 0 bases from V and 2 from J, leaving 11 bases between them. Germline V lookup: CDR1 LGHDT, CDR2 YNNKEL (reference sequence). CDR3 nucleotides: TGTGCCAGCAGCCAAGAGGGGCTAGTTCCCTACAATGAGCAGTTCTTC. This codes for CASSQEGLVPYNEQFF.

This clonotype has ten or more counts. This rearrangement joins TRBV6-6 to TRBJ2-3; D gene ambiguous. V lost 0 bases to trimming and J lost 2 bases, with 6 bases between them. The length of the CDR3 is 14 residues. The germline gives CDR1 MNHNY, CDR2 SVGAGI (reference sequence). CDR3 region: CASSYSQFTDTQYF. The CDR3 nucleotides are TGTGCCAGCAGTTACTCGCAGTTCACAGATACGCAGTATTTT.

Notes on this clonotype: At one of its ends the junction is not consistent with the germline gene, which may arise from a read error. The rearrangement joins TRBV5-1 to TRBJ2-3; 8 nucleotides agree with TRBD2. Germline CDR1 reads SGHRS; CDR2 reads YFSETQ. The CDR3 is 15 residues long. The CDR3: CVSSLSGSKLDTQYF. The CDR3 bases are TGCGTCAGCAGCTTGAGCGGGAGTAAACTTGATACGCAGTATTTT.